This T cell receptor (beta chain) was recovered during a study of shared clonotypes between healthy human individuals. Across the study: Donors, aged 18 to 49, were a couple of women and a few men. The study's findings and limits: What naive subsets generally showed was a larger estimated richness than memory subsets showed. Clonotypes shared by all four sorted-subset donors had higher generation probabilities than non-shared clonotypes.

Naive CD8 cells lacked CD45RO, underwent positive selection for CCR7 and left out terminally differentiated effector memory CD45RA+ cells. A note on this clone: The target antigen is unknown.

V lost 0 bases, J lost 3 bases, and 13 bases lay in between. The CDR3 has 15 amino acids. Germline values: CDR1 SGHRS, CDR2 YFSETQ. Replicate PCRs run on sorted subsets employed roughly 190 ng DNA, approximately 30,000 T cell genomes. Profiled with immunoSEQ multiplex PCR; TCRdb holds only in-frame clones, not every one. The sample consists of approximately 810,000 clones, nearly 95% of them appearing once. The chain joins TRBV5-1 to TRBJ2-7; tentative D call: TRBD1 (6 bases). This TCR came from a man aged 25 to 40 in good health. The sample was naive CD8+ T cells sorted from blood. The CDR3 sequence is CASSLAQGLVYEQYF. CDR3 coding DNA: TGCGCCAGCAGCTTGGCACAGGGTTTAGTCTACGAGCAGTACTTC.